The clone carrying this T cell receptor (beta chain) was counted ten times or more. Its antigen is not known. The record originates from a study of breast tumors, draining lymph nodes, adjacent tissues. TCRdb reprocessed the multiplex PCR reads via MiXCR and lists one record per CDR3 protein. This sample carries 180,000 or so distinct CDR3 sequences, over 25% of them seen once, and the ten largest clones take more than 4%. Broader study findings: Tumor and nontumor repertoires were significantly more similar in luminal-like than in basal-like breast cancer. The data were judged consistent with most tumor T cells coming from lymph node and expanding in tumor. Compared with lymph nodes, tumors were less diverse; compared with nontumor tissue, more.

The lymph nodes were axillary draining lymph nodes from breast cancer patients. The V end was cut by 4 bases, the J end by 6 bases, with 12 bases between. Germline V gene data show CDR1 as SGHTA and CDR2 as FQGNSA. This CDR3 has 13 amino acids. This sequence was found in a female donor with breast cancer. Some clones in this sample may be carry-over from other donors' samples. The rearrangement joins TRBV7-2 to TRBJ1-2, with a possible D match to TRBD1 (6 bases). What was sequenced was axillary lymph node tissue. CDR3 nucleotide sequence: TGTGCCAGCAGCTGGCAGGGGAGAGATGGCTACACCTTC. Its protein product is CASSWQGRDGYTF.